Shown below are 7 T cell receptor beta chains from a single sample sequenced in a study of cytomegalovirus exposure and HLA in healthy donors. Primers: 60 Vbeta forward and 13 Jbeta reverse. Clones were sequenced by immunoSEQ multiplex PCR, and TCRdb holds only the in-frame ones, with some missing. The sample has about 190,000 clones, 75% to 90% seen once. Sequenced: PBMCs. The receptor set was obtained from a man between 40 and 49 years old in good health and CMV-seropositive.

The chain combines TRBV4-2 with TRBJ2-5; 16 bases agree with TRBD2. The CDR3 extends over 19 amino acids. V shed 3 bases and J 2 bases; nucleotides not matched to a gene: 9. CDR1 is LGHNA, CDR2 YNFKEQ, per germline. CDR3 DNA sequence: TGTGCCAGCAGCCAGTCCCCGGGACTAGCGGGGGGGCTACAAGAGACCCAGTACTTC. It encodes CASSQSPGLAGGLQETQYF.

A few counts support this clone. The rearrangement joins TRBV5-6 to TRBJ1-2, with D unresolved. Germline V gives CDR1 SGHDT, CDR2 YYEEEE. Trimming left V 7 bases short and J 1 base short, with 8 bases between. The CDR3 is made up of 12 amino acids. CDR3 amino acids: CASLGLNYGYTF. The CDR3 DNA follows: TGTGCCAGCCTCGGACTTAACTATGGCTACACCTTC.

The J gene is TRBJ2-7, the V gene TRBV27, with D perhaps matching TRBD2 (5 bases). V shed 4 bases and J shed 3 bases, with 10 bases lying between them. CDR3 length: 13 residues. Looked up from germline, CDR1 is MNHEY and CDR2 is SMNVEV (reference sequence). DNA for the CDR3: TGTGCCAGCAGTTCTAGCTTAATCTACGAGCAGTACTTC. It translates to CASSSSLIYEQYF.

The V call is TRBV7-9, the J call TRBJ2-5, with D maybe TRBD2 (6 bases). The CDR3 runs to 14 residues. Trimming left V 1 base short and J 1 base short, with 7 bases between. Germline V lookup: CDR1 SEHNR, CDR2 FQNEAQ (reference sequence). CDR3 residues: CASSLVAVQETQYF. CDR3 sequence (DNA): TGTGCCAGCAGCTTAGTAGCGGTCCAAGAGACCCAGTACTTC.

This clone was counted a single time. Other nucleotide sequences from this sample produce the same CDR3. The genes are TRBV11-2 and TRBJ2-5; 7 nucleotides line up with TRBD2. V lost 0 bases and J lost 5; bases outside the gene matches: 3. CDR1 is SGHAT and CDR2 is FQNNGV in the germline V gene. The CDR3 is 14 residues long. The CDR3 loop reads CASSLDPGGETQYF. The DNA for the CDR3 is TGTGCCAGCAGCTTAGACCCCGGGGGGGAGACCCAGTACTTC.

This chain joins TRBV15 and TRBJ2-5; TRBD2 matches 12 bases. The DNA end is more similar to TRBJ2-7, so the J call may be wrong. Germline V gene sequence: CDR1 LNHNV, CDR2 YYDKDF (reference sequence). The CDR3 is 17 residues long. The CDR3 bases are TGTGCCACCAGCCCTCGCGGGACTAGCGGGTACTCCTACGAGCAGTACTTC. It is translated as CATSPRGTSGYSYEQYF.

This clone was seen only a few times. The V call is TRBV7-8, the J call TRBJ2-2; 9 positions match TRBD1. The V gene end was trimmed by 5 bases and the J gene end by 5 bases; junction bases not matched to a gene: 9. Germline CDR1 reads SGHVS; CDR2 reads FQNEAQ. The CDR3 totals 16 residues. As DNA, the CDR3 is TGTGCCAGCAGCCCCGCCCCGGGACAGGGAACCGGGGAGCTGTTTTTT. It codes for CASSPAPGQGTGELFF.